The 10 T cell receptor beta chains below all came from one sample that was sequenced in a study of vaccination effects on CD4 cells after COVID-19. Within the ViraFEST assay, antigen-specific CD4+ T cells underwent expansion with viral peptide pools prior to sequencing. At the end of around 11 days of culture, CD4+ T cells were isolated. The infection with SARS-CoV-2 (confirmed by PCR) occurred in this person between March and December 2020. Their antigens remain unidentified. The protocol was immunoSEQ multiplex PCR, while the TCRdb copy is restricted to in-frame clones and leaves out a portion. The data contain around 23,000 clones, around 75% of them seen just once; the ten biggest clones take up roughly 37%. The sequencing used CD4+ T cells from PBMCs cultured with a peptide pool, collected before COVID-19 vaccination. These receptors came from a human donor who had a prior SARS-CoV-2 infection.

This clone was seen only once. The chain has TRBV7-8 and TRBJ2-1; 7 nucleotides match TRBD2. This CDR3 has 16 residues. V dropped 6 bases and J dropped 0; count of bases not matched to a gene: 8. Per the germline V gene, CDR1 is SGHVS and CDR2 is FQNEAQ. CDR3: CASRQRRGISYNEQFF. The DNA for the CDR3 is TGTGCCAGCAGACAACGGCGGGGGATCTCCTACAATGAGCAGTTCTTC.

J is TRBJ2-1 and V is TRBV5-1, with 8 bases that match TRBD2. Germline trimming cut 0 bases from V and 4 bases from J; bases unmatched to any gene: 6. The germline gives CDR1 SGHRS, CDR2 YFSETQ. This CDR3 comprises 16 residues. CDR3 sequence (DNA): TGCGCCAGCAGCTTGGTATTCGGGAGGGATTACAATGAGCAGTTCTTC. Translation: CASSLVFGRDYNEQFF.

This clone has a single count. The gene calls are TRBV2 and TRBJ1-1; maybe TRBD1 (6 bases). V was pared by 7 bases and J by 1 base, with 16 bases between. This CDR3 is 15 amino acids long. Germline V gene sequence: CDR1 SNHLY, CDR2 FYNNEI. The CDR3 nucleotides read TGTGCCAGCACTGGGGGCCGAAGGGAGAACACTGAAGCTTTCTTT. Encoded protein: CASTGGRRENTEAFF.

The chain links TRBV6-5 to TRBJ1-3; D gene uncertain. This CDR3 spans 15 amino acids. The V gene's germline CDR1 is MNHEY and CDR2 SVGAGI. V was pared by 6 bases and J by 3 bases, with 15 bases between. The CDR3 DNA is TGTGCCAGCAGCGTCCTCGGTACAGATGGAAACACCATATATTTT. Amino acids: CASSVLGTDGNTIYF.

The rearrangement links TRBV2 to TRBJ1-2; 10 bases are shared with TRBD1. Per the germline V gene, CDR1 is SNHLY and CDR2 is FYNNEI. The CDR3 length is 14 residues. With 8 bases clipped from V and 2 bases from J, the junction kept 5 bases outside the gene matches. The CDR3, as DNA: TGTGCCAGCGGACAGGGGGAGTGGAACTATGGCTACACCTTC. Its protein product is CASGQGEWNYGYTF.

Here the CDR3 DNA reads TGTGCCAGCAGTGAATTATCAGGGATCTTTTTAGAAGCTTTCTTT. It codes for CASSELSGIFLEAFF. V usage is TRBV6-1 and J usage is TRBJ1-1; TRBD1 might be the D (5 bases). The CDR3 is 15 amino acids. The germline gives CDR1 MNHNS, CDR2 SASEGT. The V gene lost 2 bases and the J gene lost 8 bases, with 18 bases spanning the gap.

The chain uses TRBV19 and TRBJ1-1, with 11 bases matching TRBD1. This CDR3 comprises 15 residues. Trimming took 9 bases from V and 4 from J; bases not matched to a gene: 10. Per the germline V gene, CDR1 is LNHDA and CDR2 is SQIVND (reference sequence). CDR3 in amino acids: CASTDRGPHPTEAFF. CDR3 in DNA: TGTGCCAGCACGGACAGGGGGCCGCACCCCACTGAAGCTTTCTTT.

The V gene is TRBV5-1, the J gene TRBJ2-7; the match to TRBD1 covers 10 bases. V dropped 4 bases and J dropped 5; count of bases not matched to a gene: 9. The CDR3 contains 15 residues. The germline V gene has CDR1 SGHRS and CDR2 YFSETQ. CDR3 region: CASSGRGTGANEQYF. In DNA form, the CDR3 reads TGCGCCAGCAGCGGACGCGGGACAGGGGCCAACGAGCAGTACTTC.

The chain carries TRBV9 and TRBJ2-2, with a tentative D call TRBD2 (5 bases). Germline V lookup: CDR1 SGDLS, CDR2 YYNGEE. Trimming pared 2 bases from V and 6 bases from J, leaving 11 bases between. The CDR3 runs 14 residues. CDR3 region: CASSVTLEAGELFF. The CDR3 DNA reads as TGTGCCAGCAGCGTTACTTTGGAGGCCGGGGAGCTGTTTTTT.

This CDR3 reads CASSQFQATGPQHF. The CDR3 DNA is TGTGCCAGCAGCCAATTTCAGGCTACCGGGCCCCAGCATTTT. The genes are TRBV16 and TRBJ1-5; D not resolved. The CDR3 runs 14 residues. V lost 1 base and J 9 bases, leaving 13 bases between the germline ends. The germline V gene has CDR1 KGHSY and CDR2 FQNENV.